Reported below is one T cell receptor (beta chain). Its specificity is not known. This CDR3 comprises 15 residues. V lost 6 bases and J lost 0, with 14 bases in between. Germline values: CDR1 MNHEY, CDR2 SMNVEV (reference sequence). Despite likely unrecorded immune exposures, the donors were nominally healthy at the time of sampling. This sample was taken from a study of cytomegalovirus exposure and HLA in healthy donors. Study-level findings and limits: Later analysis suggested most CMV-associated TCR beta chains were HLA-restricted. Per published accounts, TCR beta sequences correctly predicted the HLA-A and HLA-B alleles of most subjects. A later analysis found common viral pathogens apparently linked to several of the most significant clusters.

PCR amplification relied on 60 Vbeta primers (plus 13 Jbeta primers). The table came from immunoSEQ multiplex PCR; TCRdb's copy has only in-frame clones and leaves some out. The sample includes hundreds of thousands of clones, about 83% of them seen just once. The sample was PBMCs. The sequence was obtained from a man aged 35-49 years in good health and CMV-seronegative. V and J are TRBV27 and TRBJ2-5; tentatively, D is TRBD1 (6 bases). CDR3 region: CASRQGILDQETQYF. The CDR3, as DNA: TGTGCCAGCAGACAGGGTATTTTGGACCAAGAGACCCAGTACTTC.